This T cell receptor beta chain was obtained from a study of shared clonotypes between healthy human individuals (dated by TCRdb to the early 2020s). About the full investigation: Three men and two women, aged 18 to 49 years, made up the cohort. Leukapheresis yielded between about 0.85 and 9 billion PBMCs per donor. Libraries were prepared and TCR repertoires were sequenced by different laboratories using diverse techniques, in order to increase sequencing depth and limit assay-specific biases. For each donor, CD4 naive and CD4 memory were each given three plates, CD8 naive was given two plates, and CD8 memory was given one plate. To estimate repertoire size and how much clonotype sharing occurs between individuals, the study deeply sequenced the blood TCR repertoires of several healthy adults.

TCR CDR3 regions were amplified from genomic DNA by multiplex PCR using the deep immunoSEQ assay. Genomic DNA extracted from each cell subset was distributed evenly over all wells of several immunoSEQ 96-well plates, and each plate served as one replicate. For sorted subsets, each replicate PCR was loaded with about 0.2 ug genomic DNA, equivalent to roughly 30,000 T cell genomes. The purified libraries were quantified using a Qubit 3.0 fluorometer, sized with a Bioanalyzer 2100, and then quantified again using the KAPA Library Quantification kit. Every immunoSEQ 96-well plate was sequenced on a separate single-read 150-cycle Illumina NextSeq 550 flow cell. As for how the authors treated the data: Because the immunoSEQ output held only junctional sequences and lacked quality scores, the filtering could not match the filtering applied to full-length reads. Sequences were annotated with PyIR, a Python wrapper for IgBLAST v1.9, using IMGT germline references to assign V/J genes and CDR3. Reads with weak V/J assignments (E-value above 1e-6), missing CDR3, stop codons, out-of-frame junctions, or ambiguous translated residues were removed. V3J clonotypes were defined as sequences sharing the same inferred V gene, J gene, and CDR3 amino acid sequence. Percentage overlap between repertoires was calculated by dividing the number of shared unique clonotypes by the size of the smaller repertoire. Three approaches were used to assess repertoire richness: RTK rarefaction, the Chao1 estimator, and Recon v2.1 estimates of unobserved clonotypes. Generation probabilities were computed with OLGA for all TCRbeta clonotypes obtained by the gDNA method from several donors. The table was pulled from immuneACCESS by TCRdb, which kept in-frame rearrangements only. Such tables lose some clones; where checked, under half of the loss comes from unresolved V genes, and the rest has no known cause. The V and J calls and clone size come from that table; D and trimming were worked out from the DNA. Within this sample are roughly 2 million clones, with 85% to 95% of them counted one time only. Roughly 0.13% of the sample rests with the top ten.

The donors were healthy, HIV-negative adults who had no recently reported acute infections or vaccinations. All donors were Caucasian adults living in Nashville, Tennessee, USA. CD4+ T cells were enriched by magnetic negative selection; naive cells were then positively selected on CD45RA, and the negative fraction formed the memory subset. Blood was collected by leukapheresis, and PBMCs were isolated by Ficoll-Histopaque density gradient centrifugation and then cryopreserved in liquid nitrogen vapor phase. Purity and quantity of every magnetically sorted T cell population were checked by analytical flow cytometry. Genomic DNA was isolated from every sorted fraction and measured by UV absorbance on a Nanodrop 2000c. About this clone itself: Its specific antigen is unknown. There are no base qualities to consult, and no much larger clone falls within one base.

The CDR3, from cysteine to phenylalanine, totals 16 residues. The DNA shown is the 48-base CDR3, in frame from base 1. Relative to germline, V is 5 bases shorter and J is 0 bases shorter, with 17 bases between their ends. CDR1 and CDR2, per the germline V gene, are MDHEN and SYDVKM. The paper as a whole reports these results and caveats: When several donors were compared, the shared fraction of clonotypes was roughly 4.8% for naive CD4, 3.5% to 4% for naive CD8, roughly 2.5% for memory CD4, and 0.35% to 0.4% for memory CD8. The small number of donors limited the genetic and exposure-history diversity represented. Pairwise subsampling indicated that sequencing depth was expected to affect the degree of clonotype sharing among donors. Higher generation probabilities were observed for clonotypes shared by all four sorted-subset donors than for non-shared clonotypes. Sampling was limited to blood, and TCR repertoires in tissue likely differ from TCR repertoires in blood. Naive subsets generally had larger estimated clonotype richness than memory subsets. Even with the large sequencing depth, rarefaction of the sorted-subset datasets indicated that sequencing was incomplete.

Sequencing was performed on naive CD4+ T cells sorted from blood. The sample's cell subset or site label, decoded: CD45RA+ positively selected. Recombination linked TRBV28 to TRBJ2-7; the D region possibly corresponds to TRBD2 (6 bases align). The sequence derives from a man aged 18 to 29 in good health. The CDR3 corresponds to CASSPKGTSSSYEQYF. The sequenced DNA: TGTGCCAGCAGTCCGAAAGGGACTTCTAGCTCCTACGAGCAGTACTTC.